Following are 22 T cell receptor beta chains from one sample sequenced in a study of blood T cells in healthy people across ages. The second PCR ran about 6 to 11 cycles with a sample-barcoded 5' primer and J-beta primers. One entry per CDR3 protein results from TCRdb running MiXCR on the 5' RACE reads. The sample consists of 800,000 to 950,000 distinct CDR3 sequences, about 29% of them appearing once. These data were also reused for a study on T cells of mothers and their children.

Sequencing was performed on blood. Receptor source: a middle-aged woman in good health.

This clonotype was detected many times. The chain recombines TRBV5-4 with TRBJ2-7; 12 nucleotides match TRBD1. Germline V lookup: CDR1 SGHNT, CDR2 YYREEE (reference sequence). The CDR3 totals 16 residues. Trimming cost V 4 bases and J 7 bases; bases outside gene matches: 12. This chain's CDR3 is CASSPSRDRGRLEQYF. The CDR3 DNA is TGTGCCAGCAGCCCATCCCGGGACAGGGGGCGTCTAGAGCAGTACTTC.

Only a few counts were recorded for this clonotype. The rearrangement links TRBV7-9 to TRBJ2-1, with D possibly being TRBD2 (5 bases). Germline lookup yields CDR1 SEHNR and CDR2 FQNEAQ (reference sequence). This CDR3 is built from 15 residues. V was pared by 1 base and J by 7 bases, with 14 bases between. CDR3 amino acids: CASSLEGVRGNEQFF. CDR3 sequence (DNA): TGTGCCAGCAGCTTAGAAGGTGTTAGAGGGAATGAGCAGTTCTTC.

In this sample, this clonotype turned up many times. Written as DNA, the CDR3 is TGCAGCGTTGAACATCGTTGGGAGCAGTACTTC. It is translated as CSVEHRWEQYF. V and J are TRBV29-1 and TRBJ2-7; no firm D call. V was clipped by 2 bases and J by 7 bases, with 9 bases between them. The CDR3 extends over 11 amino acids. Germline V CDR1 and CDR2: SQVTM, ANQGSEA.

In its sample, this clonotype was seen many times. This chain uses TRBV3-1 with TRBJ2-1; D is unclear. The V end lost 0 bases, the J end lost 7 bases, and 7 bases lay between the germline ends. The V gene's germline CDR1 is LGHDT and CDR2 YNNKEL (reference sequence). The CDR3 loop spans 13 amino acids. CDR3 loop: CASSQDNGNEQFF. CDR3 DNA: TGTGCCAGCAGCCAAGATAACGGGAATGAGCAGTTCTTC.

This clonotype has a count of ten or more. As DNA, the CDR3 is TGTGCCATCGCCGGGACAGATAATGAAAAACTGTTTTTT. Translated, it gives CAIAGTDNEKLFF. The chain employs TRBV28 and TRBJ1-4; TRBD1 matches 7 bases. There are 13 residues in the CDR3. From germline, CDR1 is MDHEN and CDR2 SYDVKM. With V trimmed by 10 bases and J by 4 bases, 6 bases remained unmatched.

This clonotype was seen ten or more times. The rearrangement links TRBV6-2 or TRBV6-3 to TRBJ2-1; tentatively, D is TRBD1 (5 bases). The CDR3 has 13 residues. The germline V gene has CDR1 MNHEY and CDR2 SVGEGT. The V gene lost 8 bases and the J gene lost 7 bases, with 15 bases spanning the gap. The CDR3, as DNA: TGTGCCAGCCTCAGGGTCCCGGGTAATGAGCAGTTCTTC. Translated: CASLRVPGNEQFF.

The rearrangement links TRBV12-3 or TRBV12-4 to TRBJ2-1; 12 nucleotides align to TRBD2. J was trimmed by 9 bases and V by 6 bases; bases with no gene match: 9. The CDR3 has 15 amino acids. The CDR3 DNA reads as TGTGCCAGCAGCTACCGGACTAGCGGGGACGGTGAGCAGTTCTTC. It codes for CASSYRTSGDGEQFF.

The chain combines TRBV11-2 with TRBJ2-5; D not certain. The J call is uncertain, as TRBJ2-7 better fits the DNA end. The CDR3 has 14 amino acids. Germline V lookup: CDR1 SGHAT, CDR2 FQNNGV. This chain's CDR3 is CASSSLGPGYEQYF. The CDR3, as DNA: TGTGCCAGCAGCTCCTTAGGGCCGGGCTACGAGCAGTACTTC.

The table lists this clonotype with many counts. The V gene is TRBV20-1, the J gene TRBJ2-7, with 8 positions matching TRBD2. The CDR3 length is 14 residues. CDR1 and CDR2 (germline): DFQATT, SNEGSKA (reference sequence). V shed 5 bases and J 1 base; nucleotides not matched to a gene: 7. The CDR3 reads CSAQPGGRSYEQYF. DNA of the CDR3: TGCAGTGCTCAACCGGGGGGGAGGTCCTACGAGCAGTACTTC.

This CDR3 is CATSRETGPLYEQYF. The DNA for the CDR3 is TGTGCCACCAGCAGAGAAACCGGGCCACTTTACGAGCAGTACTTC. The V call is TRBV15, the J call TRBJ2-7; D is unclear. The germline CDR1 and CDR2 sequences are LNHNV and YYDKDF (reference sequence). The CDR3 contains 15 residues. V was clipped by 0 bases and J by 4 bases, with 13 bases between them.

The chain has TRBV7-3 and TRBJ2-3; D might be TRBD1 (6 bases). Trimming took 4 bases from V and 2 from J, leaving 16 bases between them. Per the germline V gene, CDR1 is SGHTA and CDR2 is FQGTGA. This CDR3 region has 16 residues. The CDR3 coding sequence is TGTGCCAGCAGCTCCGGGACACGAAAAAACACAGATACGCAGTATTTT. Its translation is CASSSGTRKNTDTQYF.

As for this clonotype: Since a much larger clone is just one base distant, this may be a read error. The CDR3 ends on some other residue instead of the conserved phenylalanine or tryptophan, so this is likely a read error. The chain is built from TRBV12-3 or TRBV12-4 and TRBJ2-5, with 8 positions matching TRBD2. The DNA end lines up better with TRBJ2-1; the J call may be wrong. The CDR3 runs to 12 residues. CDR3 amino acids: CASSFTSGDQFC. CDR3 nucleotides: TGTGCCAGCAGTTTCACTAGCGGTGATCAGTTCTGC.

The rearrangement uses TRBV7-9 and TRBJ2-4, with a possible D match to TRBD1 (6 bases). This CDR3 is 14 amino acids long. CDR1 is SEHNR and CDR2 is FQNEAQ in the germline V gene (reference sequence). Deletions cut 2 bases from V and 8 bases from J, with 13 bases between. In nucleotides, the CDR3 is TGTGCCAGCAGCTTATTGGCAGGGGTGGACATTCAGTACTTC. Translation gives CASSLLAGVDIQYF.

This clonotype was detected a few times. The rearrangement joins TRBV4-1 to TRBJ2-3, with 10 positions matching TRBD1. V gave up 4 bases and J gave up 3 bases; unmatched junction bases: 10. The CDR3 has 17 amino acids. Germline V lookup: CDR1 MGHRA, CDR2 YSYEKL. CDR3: CASSPLGRTGGTDTQYF. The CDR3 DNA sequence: TGCGCCAGCAGCCCATTAGGGCGGACAGGGGGGACAGATACGCAGTATTTT.

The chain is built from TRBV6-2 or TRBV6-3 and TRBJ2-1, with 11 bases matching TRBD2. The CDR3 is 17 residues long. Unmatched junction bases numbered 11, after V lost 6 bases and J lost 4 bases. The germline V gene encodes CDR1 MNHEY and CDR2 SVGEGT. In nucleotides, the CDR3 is TGTGCCAGCAGCAAACCCACACTAGCGGGGGCATACAATGAGCAGTTCTTC. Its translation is CASSKPTLAGAYNEQFF.

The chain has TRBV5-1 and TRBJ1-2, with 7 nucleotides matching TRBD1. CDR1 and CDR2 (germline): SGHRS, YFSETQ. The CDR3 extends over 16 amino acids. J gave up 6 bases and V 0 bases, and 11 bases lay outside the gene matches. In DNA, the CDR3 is TGCGCCAGCAGCTTGGGCTATTTAGACAGGGATGATGGCTACACCTTC. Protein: CASSLGYLDRDDGYTF.

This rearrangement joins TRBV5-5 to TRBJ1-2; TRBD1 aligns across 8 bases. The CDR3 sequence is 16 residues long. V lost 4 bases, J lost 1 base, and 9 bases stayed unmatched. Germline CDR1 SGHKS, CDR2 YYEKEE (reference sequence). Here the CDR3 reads CASSQVRGLGNYGYTF. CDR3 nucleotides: TGTGCCAGCAGCCAAGTCAGGGGGCTGGGTAACTATGGCTACACCTTC.

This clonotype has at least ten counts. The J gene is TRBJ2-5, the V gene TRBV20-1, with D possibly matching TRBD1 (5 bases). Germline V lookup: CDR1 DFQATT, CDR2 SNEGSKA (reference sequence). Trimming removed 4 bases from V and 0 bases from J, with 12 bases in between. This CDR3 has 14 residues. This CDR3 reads CSAKGVVYQETQYF. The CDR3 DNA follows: TGCAGTGCTAAAGGGGTAGTCTACCAAGAGACCCAGTACTTC.

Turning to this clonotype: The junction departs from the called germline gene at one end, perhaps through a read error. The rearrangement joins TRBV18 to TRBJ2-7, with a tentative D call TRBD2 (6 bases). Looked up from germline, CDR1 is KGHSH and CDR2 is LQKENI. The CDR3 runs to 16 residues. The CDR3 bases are TGTGCCGGCTCACCTCCTGGTGGAGGGCTCTCCTACGAGCAGTACTTC. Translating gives CAGSPPGGGLSYEQYF.

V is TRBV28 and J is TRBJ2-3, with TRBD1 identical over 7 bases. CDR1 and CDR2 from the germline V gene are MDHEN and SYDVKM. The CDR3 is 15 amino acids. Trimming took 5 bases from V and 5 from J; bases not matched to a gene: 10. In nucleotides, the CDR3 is TGTGCCAGCAGTCCACAGGGGCCCGTGAGAGATACGCAGTATTTT. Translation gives CASSPQGPVRDTQYF. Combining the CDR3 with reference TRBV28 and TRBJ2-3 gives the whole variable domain DVKVTQSSRYLVKRTGEKVFLECVQDMDHENMFWYRQDPGLGLRLIYFSYDVKMKEKGDIPEGYSVSREKKERFSLILESASTNQTSMYLCASSPQGPVRDTQYFGPGTRLTVL.

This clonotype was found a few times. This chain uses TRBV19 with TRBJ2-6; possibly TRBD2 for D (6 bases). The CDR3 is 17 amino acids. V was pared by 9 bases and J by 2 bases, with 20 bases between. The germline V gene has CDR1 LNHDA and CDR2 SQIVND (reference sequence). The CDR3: CASSPGPGEPGANVLTF. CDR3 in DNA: TGTGCCAGCAGCCCGGGGCCGGGAGAACCTGGGGCCAACGTCCTGACTTTC.

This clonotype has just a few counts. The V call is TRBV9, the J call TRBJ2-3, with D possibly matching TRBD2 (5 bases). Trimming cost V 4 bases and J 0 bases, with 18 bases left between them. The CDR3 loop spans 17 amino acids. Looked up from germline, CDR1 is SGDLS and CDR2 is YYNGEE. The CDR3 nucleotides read TGTGCCAGCAGCCTCCCCGAGGGCGGACCGAGCACAGATACGCAGTATTTT. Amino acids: CASSLPEGGPSTDTQYF.